This section outlines one TCR beta chain sequence together with its context. Followed longitudinally, the Seattle patients had been enrolled during active infection. This specimen belongs to a study of blood T cell repertoires in COVID-19. Study details: Whether acute or convalescent, the COVID-19 samples came from the United States, Italy and Spain. The cDNA or gDNA used as material had been derived from T cells, B-cell-depleted T cells, or PBMCs.

CDR1 and CDR2 (germline): WSHSY, SAAADI. Trimming at V came to 3 bases and at J to 0 bases, leaving 7 bases not matched to a gene. CDR3 length: 16 residues. Original handling: The authors estimated nucleated cell counts from reference gene primer amplification. Repertoires were generated with immunoSEQ multiplex PCR, while TCRdb's copy carries only in-frame clones and drops some. V, J and clone size were drawn from that table, and D and trimming were deduced from the DNA. This repertoire shows 150,000 to 200,000 clones, less than 85% found once; its top ten account for more than 7%. This chain connects TRBV10-2 to TRBJ1-1, with TRBD1 matching over 7 bases. This TCR was recovered from a woman aged 55-70 years with COVID-19, enrolled during active disease. The source material was peripheral blood. DNA of the CDR3: TGCGCCAGCAGTGACCCAATGGGACAGTTGAACACTGAAGCTTTCTTT. Translation gives CASSDPMGQLNTEAFF.